This T cell receptor (beta chain) was sequenced in a study of T cell clonality in common variable immunodeficiency. Equal genomic DNA amounts from CVID and control samples were sequenced. TCRdb's table, derived via immunoSEQ multiplex PCR, lists solely in-frame clones and lacks some. Found here are tens of thousands of clones, no singletons; the ten largest cover 3.8%. This clone has ten or more counts. What it binds is unknown. Read data end 3 residues before the CDR3 end; the end is taken from the germline J gene. General study findings and limits: Reportedly, TCR beta sequences from common variable immunodeficiency showed fewer deletions and N-nucleotide insertions. CVID subjects had higher TCRbeta clonality than healthy controls, most marked in about a third. The cause of increased CVID clonality remains unclear without subpopulation sequencing.

Germline V gene data show CDR1 as DFQATT and CDR2 as SNEGSKA (reference sequence). The J segment lost 9 bases and the V segment lost 1 base, leaving 3 bases of the junction unmatched. The length of the CDR3 is 13 residues. The chain uses TRBV20-1 and TRBJ2-1; 10 bases line up with TRBD2. This clonotype originated in a person between 18 and 69 years old in good health. What was sequenced was peripheral blood mononuclear cells. The CDR3: CSARVGTSVEQFF. Incomplete CDR3 DNA: TGCAGTGCTAGAGTTGGGACTAGCGTTGAG.